The TCR beta chain described here comes from a study of monozygotic twins with inflammatory bowel disease. TCRdb re-called the 5' RACE reads; every CDR3 protein appears as one record, without DNA. This listing includes about 440,000 distinct CDR3 sequences. Per the germline V gene, CDR1 is SGHRS and CDR2 is YFSETQ. The CDR3 contains 15 residues. This sequence joins TRBV5-1 and TRBJ2-3; the D call from TCRdb, TRBD2, cannot be confirmed without DNA. The specimen was blood. This TCR was recovered from a human donor with ulcerative colitis or Crohn's disease, or a healthy co-twin of an affected twin (not recorded which). The CDR3 reads CASSQKEERGNTQYF.